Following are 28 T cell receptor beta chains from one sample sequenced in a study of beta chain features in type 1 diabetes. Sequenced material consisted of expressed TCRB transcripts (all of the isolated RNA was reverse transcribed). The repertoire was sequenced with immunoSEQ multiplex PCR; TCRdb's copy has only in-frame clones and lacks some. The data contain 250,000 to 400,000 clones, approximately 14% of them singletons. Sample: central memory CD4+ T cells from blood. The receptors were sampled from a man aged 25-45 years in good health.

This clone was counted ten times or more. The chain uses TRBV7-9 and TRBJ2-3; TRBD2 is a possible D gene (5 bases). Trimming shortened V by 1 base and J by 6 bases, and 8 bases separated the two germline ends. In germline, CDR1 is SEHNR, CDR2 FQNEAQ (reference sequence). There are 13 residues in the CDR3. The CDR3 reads CASSLERMDTQYF. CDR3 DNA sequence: TGTGCCAGCAGCTTAGAGCGGATGGATACGCAGTATTTT.

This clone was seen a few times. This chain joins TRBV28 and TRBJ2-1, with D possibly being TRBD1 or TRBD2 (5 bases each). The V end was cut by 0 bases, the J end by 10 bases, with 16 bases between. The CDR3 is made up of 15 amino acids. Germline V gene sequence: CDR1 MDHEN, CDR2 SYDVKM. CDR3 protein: CASSLWSQGRDEQFF. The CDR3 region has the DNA TGTGCCAGCAGTTTATGGTCCCAGGGTAGGGACGAGCAGTTCTTC.

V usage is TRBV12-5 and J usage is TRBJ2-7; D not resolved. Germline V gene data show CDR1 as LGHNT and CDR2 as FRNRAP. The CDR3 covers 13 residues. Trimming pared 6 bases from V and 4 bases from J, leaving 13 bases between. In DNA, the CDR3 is TGTGCTAGTGGCGTCGGTCCCCCTTACGAGCAGTACGTC. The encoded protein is CASGVGPPYEQYV.

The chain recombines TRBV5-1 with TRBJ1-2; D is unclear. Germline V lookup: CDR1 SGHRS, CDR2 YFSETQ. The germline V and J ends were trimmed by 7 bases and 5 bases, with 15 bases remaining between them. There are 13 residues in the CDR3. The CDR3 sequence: CASRGRETYGYTF. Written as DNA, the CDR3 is TGCGCCAGCCGCGGAAGGGAGACGTATGGCTACACCTTC.

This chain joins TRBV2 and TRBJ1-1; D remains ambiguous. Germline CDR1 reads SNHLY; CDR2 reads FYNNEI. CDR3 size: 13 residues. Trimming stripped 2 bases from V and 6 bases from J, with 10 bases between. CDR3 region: CASSEPAPPEAFF. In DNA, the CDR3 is TGTGCCAGCAGTGAACCGGCCCCACCTGAAGCTTTCTTT.

CDR3 region: CASSWGQGISGNTIYF. The CDR3 DNA reads TGTGCCAGCAGCTGGGGACAGGGGATCTCTGGAAACACCATATATTTT. J is TRBJ1-3 and V is TRBV7-2; 10 positions match TRBD1. Germline assignment: CDR1 SGHTA and CDR2 FQGNSA. This CDR3 comprises 16 residues. The J segment lost 0 bases and the V segment lost 4 bases, leaving 3 bases of the junction unmatched.

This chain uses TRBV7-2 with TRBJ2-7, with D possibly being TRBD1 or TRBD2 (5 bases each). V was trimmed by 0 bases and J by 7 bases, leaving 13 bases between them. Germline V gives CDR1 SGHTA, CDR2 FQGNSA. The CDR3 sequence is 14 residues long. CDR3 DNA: TGTGCCAGCAGCTTAGCGGGGCCAACGGGAGAGCAGTACTTC. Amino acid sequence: CASSLAGPTGEQYF. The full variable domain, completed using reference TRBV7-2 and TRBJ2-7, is GAGVSQSPSNKVTEKGKDVELRCDPISGHTALYWYRQSLGQGLEFLIYFQGNSAPDKSGLPSDRFSAERTGGSVSTLTIQRTQQEDSAVYLCASSLAGPTGEQYFGPGTRLTVT.

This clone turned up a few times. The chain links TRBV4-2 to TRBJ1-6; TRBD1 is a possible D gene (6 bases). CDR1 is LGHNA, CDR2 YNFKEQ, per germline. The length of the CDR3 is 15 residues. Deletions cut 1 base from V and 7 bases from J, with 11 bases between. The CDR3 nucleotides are TGTGCCAGCAGCCAAGTGGGGGCGTCGAATTCACCCCTCCACTTT. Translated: CASSQVGASNSPLHF.

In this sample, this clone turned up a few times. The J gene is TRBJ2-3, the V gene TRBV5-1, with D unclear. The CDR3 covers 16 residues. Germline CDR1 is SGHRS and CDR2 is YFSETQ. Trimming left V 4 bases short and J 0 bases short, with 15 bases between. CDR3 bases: TGCGCCAGCAGCCCGGCGTACGGCGACAGCACAGATACGCAGTATTTT. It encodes CASSPAYGDSTDTQYF.

The CDR3 region has the DNA TGTGCCAGCAGCCTGAGAACCCCTGGACATCATACGCAGTATTTT. It encodes CASSLRTPGHHTQYF. The rearrangement links TRBV5-6 to TRBJ2-3, with D possibly matching TRBD1 (5 bases). Germline V gene lookup returns CDR1 SGHDT and CDR2 YYEEEE. V gave up 4 bases and J gave up 7 bases, with 19 bases separating them. CDR3 length: 15 amino acids.

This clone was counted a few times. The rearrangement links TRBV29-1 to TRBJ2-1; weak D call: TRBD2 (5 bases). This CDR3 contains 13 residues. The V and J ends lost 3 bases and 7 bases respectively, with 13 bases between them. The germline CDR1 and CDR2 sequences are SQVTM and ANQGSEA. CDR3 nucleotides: TGCAGCGTTGATAAGTCTGGGGAGAATGAGCAGTTCTTC. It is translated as CSVDKSGENEQFF.

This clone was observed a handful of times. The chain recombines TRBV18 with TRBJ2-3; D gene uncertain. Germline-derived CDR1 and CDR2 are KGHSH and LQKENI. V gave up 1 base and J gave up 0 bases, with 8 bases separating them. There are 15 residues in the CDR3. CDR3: CASSPQGPSTDTQYF. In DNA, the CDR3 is TGTGCCAGCTCACCACAGGGTCCTAGCACAGATACGCAGTATTTT.

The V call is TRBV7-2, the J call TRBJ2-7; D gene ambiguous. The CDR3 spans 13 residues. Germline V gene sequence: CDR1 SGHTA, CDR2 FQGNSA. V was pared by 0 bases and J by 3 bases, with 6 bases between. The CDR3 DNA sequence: TGTGCCAGCAGCTTAGCCAGGAACTACGAGCAGTACTTC. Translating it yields CASSLARNYEQYF.

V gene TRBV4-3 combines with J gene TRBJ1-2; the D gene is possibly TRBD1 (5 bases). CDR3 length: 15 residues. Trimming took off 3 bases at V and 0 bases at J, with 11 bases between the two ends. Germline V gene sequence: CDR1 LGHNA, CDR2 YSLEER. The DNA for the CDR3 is TGCGCCAGCAGCCAGGGAAGGGGAACTAACTATGGCTACACCTTC. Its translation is CASSQGRGTNYGYTF.

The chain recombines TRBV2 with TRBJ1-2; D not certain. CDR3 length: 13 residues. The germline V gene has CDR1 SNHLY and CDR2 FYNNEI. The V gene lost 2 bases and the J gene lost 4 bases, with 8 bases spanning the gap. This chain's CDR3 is CASSELLSYGYTF. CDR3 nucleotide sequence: TGTGCCAGCAGTGAATTACTCAGCTATGGCTACACCTTC.

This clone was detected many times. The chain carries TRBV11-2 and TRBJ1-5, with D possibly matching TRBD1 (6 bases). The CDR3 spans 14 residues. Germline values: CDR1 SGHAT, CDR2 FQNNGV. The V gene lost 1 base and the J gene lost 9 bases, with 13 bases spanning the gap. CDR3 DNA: TGTGCCAGCAGCTTAGGGACAGCGAATGCGCCCCAGCATTTT. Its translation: CASSLGTANAPQHF.

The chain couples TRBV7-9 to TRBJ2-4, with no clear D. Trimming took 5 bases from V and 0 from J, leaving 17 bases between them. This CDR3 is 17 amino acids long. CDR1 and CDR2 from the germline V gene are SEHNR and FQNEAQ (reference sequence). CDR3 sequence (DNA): TGTGCCAGCAGCCCACTGGGGATAGCTGGAGCCAAAAACATTCAGTACTTC. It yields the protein CASSPLGIAGAKNIQYF. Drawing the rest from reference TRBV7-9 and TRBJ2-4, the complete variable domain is DTGVSQNPRHKITKRGQNVTFRCDPISEHNRLYWYRQTLGQGPEFLTYFQNEAQLEKSRLLSDRFSAERPKGSFSTLEIQRTEQGDSAMYLCASSPLGIAGAKNIQYFGAGTRLSVL.

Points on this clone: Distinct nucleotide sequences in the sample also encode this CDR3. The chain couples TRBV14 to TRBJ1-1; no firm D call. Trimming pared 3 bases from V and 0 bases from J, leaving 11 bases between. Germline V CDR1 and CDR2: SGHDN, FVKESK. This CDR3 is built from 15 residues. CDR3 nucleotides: TGTGCCAGCAGCCAGGCCGCGGGAGTGAACACTGAAGCTTTCTTT. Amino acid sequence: CASSQAAGVNTEAFF.

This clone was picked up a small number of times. CDR3 sequence: CASSQVSGVAYYNEQFF. The CDR3 nucleotides read TGTGCCAGCAGCCAAGTGTCAGGGGTTGCTTACTACAATGAGCAGTTCTTC. V usage is TRBV4-2 and J usage is TRBJ2-1; TRBD1 is a possible D gene (6 bases). This CDR3 has 17 amino acids. V was trimmed by 1 base and J by 3 bases, leaving 16 bases between them. Germline V gene sequence: CDR1 LGHNA, CDR2 YNFKEQ.

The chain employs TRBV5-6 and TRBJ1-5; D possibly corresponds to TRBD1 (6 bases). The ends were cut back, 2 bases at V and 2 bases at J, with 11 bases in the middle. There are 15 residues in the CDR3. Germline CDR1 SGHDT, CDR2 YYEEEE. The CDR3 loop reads CASSLGGFGNQPQHF. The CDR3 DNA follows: TGTGCCAGCAGCTTAGGGGGTTTTGGCAATCAGCCCCAGCATTTT.

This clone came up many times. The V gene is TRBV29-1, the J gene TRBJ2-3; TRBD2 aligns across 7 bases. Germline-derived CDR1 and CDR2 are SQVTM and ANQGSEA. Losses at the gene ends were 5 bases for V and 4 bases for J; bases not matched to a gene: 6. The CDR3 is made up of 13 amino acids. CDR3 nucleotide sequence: TGCAGCGTTCTGACGGGGGGTGCAGATACGCAGTATTTT. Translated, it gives CSVLTGGADTQYF.

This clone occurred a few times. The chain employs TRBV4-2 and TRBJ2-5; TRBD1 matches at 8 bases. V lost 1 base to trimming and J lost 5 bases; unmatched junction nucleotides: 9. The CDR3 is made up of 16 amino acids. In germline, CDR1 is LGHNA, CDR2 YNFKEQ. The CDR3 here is CASSQVGRNRGETQYF. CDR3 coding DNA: TGTGCCAGCAGCCAAGTTGGTAGGAACAGGGGGGAGACCCAGTACTTC.

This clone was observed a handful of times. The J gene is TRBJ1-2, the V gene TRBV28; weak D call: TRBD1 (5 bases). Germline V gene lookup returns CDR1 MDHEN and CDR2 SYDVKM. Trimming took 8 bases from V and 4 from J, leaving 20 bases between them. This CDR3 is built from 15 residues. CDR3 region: CASGETVLPFYGYTF. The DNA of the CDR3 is TGTGCCAGCGGGGAGACAGTCCTACCGTTCTATGGCTACACCTTC.

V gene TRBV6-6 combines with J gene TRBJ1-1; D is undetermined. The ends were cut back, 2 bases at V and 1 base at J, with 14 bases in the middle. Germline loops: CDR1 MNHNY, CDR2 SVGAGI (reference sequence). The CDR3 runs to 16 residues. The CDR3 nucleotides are TGTGCCAGCAGTTACCCAACGACCCGTGGGAACACTGAAGCTTTCTTT. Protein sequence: CASSYPTTRGNTEAFF.

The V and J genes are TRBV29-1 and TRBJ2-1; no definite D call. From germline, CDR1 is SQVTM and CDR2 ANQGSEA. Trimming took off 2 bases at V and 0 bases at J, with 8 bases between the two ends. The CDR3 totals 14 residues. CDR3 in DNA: TGCAGCGTTGAATCCTGGAGCTCCTACAATGAGCAGTTCTTC. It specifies CSVESWSSYNEQFF.

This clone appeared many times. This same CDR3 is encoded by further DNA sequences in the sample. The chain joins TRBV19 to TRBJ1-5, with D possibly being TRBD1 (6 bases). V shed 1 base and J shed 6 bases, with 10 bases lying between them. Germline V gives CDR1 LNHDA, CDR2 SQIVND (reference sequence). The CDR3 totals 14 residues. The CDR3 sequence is CASSIGTGFQPQHF. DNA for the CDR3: TGTGCCAGTAGTATAGGAACAGGGTTTCAGCCCCAGCATTTT.

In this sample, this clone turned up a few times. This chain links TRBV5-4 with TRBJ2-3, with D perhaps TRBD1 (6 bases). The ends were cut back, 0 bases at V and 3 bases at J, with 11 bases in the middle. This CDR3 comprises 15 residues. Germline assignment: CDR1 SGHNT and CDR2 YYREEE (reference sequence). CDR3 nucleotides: TGTGCCAGCAGCTTGGACAGGGTGGGGACAGATACGCAGTATTTT. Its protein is CASSLDRVGTDTQYF.

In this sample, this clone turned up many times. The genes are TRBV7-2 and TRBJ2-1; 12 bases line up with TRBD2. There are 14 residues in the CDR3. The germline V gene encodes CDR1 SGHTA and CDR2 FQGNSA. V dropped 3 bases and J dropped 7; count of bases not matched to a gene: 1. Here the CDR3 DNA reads TGTGCCAGCAGCTTGACTAGCGGGGGAAATGAGCAGTTCTTC. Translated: CASSLTSGGNEQFF.